What follows are 15 T cell receptor beta chains derived from one specimen sequenced in a study of control samples from healthy donors and cancer patients. The data were produced by immunoSEQ multiplex PCR, yet TCRdb's version contains in-frame clones alone and is incomplete. The sample carries 60,000 to 95,000 clones, about nine tenths recorded once. Sequencing was performed on PBMCs. Source of these receptors: a woman aged 45-65 years with colorectal cancer.

The genes are TRBV5-5 and TRBJ2-2, with a tentative D call TRBD2 (5 bases). The germline V gene has CDR1 SGHKS and CDR2 YYEKEE (reference sequence). V was clipped by 7 bases and J by 5 bases, with 24 bases between them. This CDR3 spans 17 amino acids. CDR3 loop: CASSEWAGHSLTGELFF. In DNA form, the CDR3 reads TGTGCCAGCTCGGAGTGGGCGGGCCACAGTTTGACCGGGGAGCTGTTTTTT.

The chain carries TRBV28 and TRBJ1-6, with no clear D. The germline CDR1 and CDR2 sequences are MDHEN and SYDVKM. This CDR3 comprises 14 residues. Trimming took 5 bases from V and 7 from J, leaving 12 bases between them. CDR3 nucleotide sequence: TGTGCCAGCAGTCAGACACGGACCAATTCACCCCTCCACTTT. It translates to CASSQTRTNSPLHF. The whole variable domain, remainder taken from reference TRBV28 and TRBJ1-6, is DVKVTQSSRYLVKRTGEKVFLECVQDMDHENMFWYRQDPGLGLRLIYFSYDVKMKEKGDIPEGYSVSREKKERFSLILESASTNQTSMYLCASSQTRTNSPLHFGNGTRLTVT.

J is TRBJ1-6 and V is TRBV2; 7 nucleotides match TRBD1. Germline loops: CDR1 SNHLY, CDR2 FYNNEI. V was clipped by 6 bases and J by 9 bases; unmatched bases: 8. CDR3 length: 14 residues. CDR3 residues: CASSPDRLGSPLHF. In nucleotides, the CDR3 is TGTGCCAGCAGCCCGGACAGGTTAGGTTCACCCCTCCACTTT.

The chain links TRBV15 to TRBJ1-1; D uncertain. V was shortened by 1 base and J by 4 bases, with 16 bases between the two germline ends. Germline values: CDR1 LNHNV, CDR2 YYDKDF (reference sequence). The CDR3 runs to 16 residues. The CDR3 sequence: CATSRVPGVESTEAFF. CDR3 in DNA: TGTGCCACCAGCAGAGTACCTGGGGTCGAGAGCACTGAAGCTTTCTTT.

This chain connects TRBV6-1 to TRBJ2-7, with 7 bases fitting TRBD1. With 3 bases clipped from V and 2 bases from J, the junction kept 7 bases outside the gene matches. This CDR3 contains 15 residues. Germline loops: CDR1 MNHNS, CDR2 SASEGT. The CDR3 region is CASSDAGTATYEQYV. The CDR3 nucleotides read TGTGCCAGCAGTGATGCCGGGACAGCGACCTACGAGCAGTACGTC.

The rearrangement uses TRBV7-8 and TRBJ2-5, with a tentative D call TRBD2 (5 bases). The CDR3 loop spans 13 amino acids. The ends were cut back, 6 bases at V and 1 base at J, with 9 bases in the middle. CDR1 is SGHVS and CDR2 is FQNEAQ in the germline V gene. This chain's CDR3 is CASRKGSQETQYF. CDR3 DNA: TGTGCCAGCAGGAAAGGGAGCCAAGAGACCCAGTACTTC.

The V gene is TRBV6-6, the J gene TRBJ1-6; no reliable D call. The CDR3 length is 15 residues. Germline CDR1 and CDR2: MNHNY and SVGAGI (reference sequence). Trimming took off 5 bases at V and 4 bases at J, with 12 bases between the two ends. As DNA, the CDR3 is TGTGCCAGCAGTGAGAAAGCATCTTATAATTCACCCCTCCACTTT. Translation: CASSEKASYNSPLHF.

The chain carries TRBV28 and TRBJ1-1; 8 nucleotides agree with TRBD1. This CDR3 region has 16 residues. Germline V gene lookup returns CDR1 MDHEN and CDR2 SYDVKM. V dropped 11 bases and J dropped 5; count of bases not matched to a gene: 19. The DNA for the CDR3 is TGTGCCGTAATCCCAGCGAGTACAGGGGGTTGGACTGAAGCTTTCTTT. This sequence encodes CAVIPASTGGWTEAFF.

V usage is TRBV7-2 and J usage is TRBJ2-5; 10 bases map to TRBD2. The ends lost 3 bases at V and 10 bases at J; junction bases unmatched: 11. This CDR3 is built from 15 residues. Germline-derived CDR1 and CDR2 are SGHTA and FQGNSA. The CDR3 DNA follows: TGTGCCAGCAGCTTCGGGACTAGCGACATTTCAGGCCAGTACTTC. Its protein is CASSFGTSDISGQYF.

This sequence joins TRBV5-8 and TRBJ1-4; 7 nucleotides agree with TRBD1. The V segment lost 4 bases and the J segment 0 bases; nucleotides outside the gene matches: 15. The germline V gene has CDR1 SGHTS and CDR2 YDEGEE. The CDR3 is 19 amino acids. CDR3 nucleotides: TGTGCCAGCAGCGCCGACAGGGCTGCGCCCGGCCCAACTAATGAAAAACTGTTTTTT. Translating it yields CASSADRAAPGPTNEKLFF.

The chain carries TRBV27 and TRBJ2-3, with D tentatively TRBD2 (5 bases). This CDR3 has 15 residues. CDR1 is MNHEY, CDR2 SMNVEV, per germline (reference sequence). V was pared by 3 bases and J by 0 bases, with 10 bases between. DNA of the CDR3: TGTGCCAGCAGTTTTAAGAGACTAAGCACAGATACGCAGTATTTT. Its translation is CASSFKRLSTDTQYF.

This chain links TRBV2 with TRBJ2-2; TRBD1 or TRBD2 may be the D gene (5 bases each). The CDR3 runs 18 residues. V gave up 0 bases and J gave up 3 bases, with 17 bases separating them. Germline loops: CDR1 SNHLY, CDR2 FYNNEI. CDR3 coding DNA: TGTGCCAGCAGTGAAGCAGGGGACCTTCCACGGGACACCGGGGAGCTGTTTTTT. It specifies CASSEAGDLPRDTGELFF.

V usage is TRBV2 and J usage is TRBJ2-7, with TRBD2 identical over 7 bases. This CDR3 comprises 13 residues. CDR1 is SNHLY, CDR2 FYNNEI, per germline. Trimming took 6 bases from V and 2 from J; bases not matched to a gene: 4. The CDR3 loop is CASRGGVTYEQYV. The CDR3 DNA sequence: TGTGCCAGCAGGGGGGGGGTTACCTACGAGCAGTACGTC.

The chain recombines TRBV6-5 with TRBJ1-2; tentatively, D is TRBD1 (6 bases). The CDR3 is 15 residues long. In germline, CDR1 is MNHEY, CDR2 SVGAGI. Trimming left V 6 bases short and J 2 bases short, with 16 bases between. The CDR3 DNA sequence: TGTGCCAGCAGGTCAACAGGGAGTTCGAACTATGGCTACACCTTC. It specifies CASRSTGSSNYGYTF.

This clone occurred once. The chain has TRBV3-1 (or the pseudogene TRBV3-2) and TRBJ1-2; D gene unclear. V gave up 1 base and J gave up 3 bases, with 9 bases separating them. CDR3 length: 14 amino acids. Germline assignment: CDR1 LGHDT and CDR2 YNNKEL (reference sequence). The CDR3 reads CASSQGVLDYGYTF. In DNA form, the CDR3 reads TGTGCCAGCAGCCAAGGCGTCCTGGACTATGGCTACACCTTC.